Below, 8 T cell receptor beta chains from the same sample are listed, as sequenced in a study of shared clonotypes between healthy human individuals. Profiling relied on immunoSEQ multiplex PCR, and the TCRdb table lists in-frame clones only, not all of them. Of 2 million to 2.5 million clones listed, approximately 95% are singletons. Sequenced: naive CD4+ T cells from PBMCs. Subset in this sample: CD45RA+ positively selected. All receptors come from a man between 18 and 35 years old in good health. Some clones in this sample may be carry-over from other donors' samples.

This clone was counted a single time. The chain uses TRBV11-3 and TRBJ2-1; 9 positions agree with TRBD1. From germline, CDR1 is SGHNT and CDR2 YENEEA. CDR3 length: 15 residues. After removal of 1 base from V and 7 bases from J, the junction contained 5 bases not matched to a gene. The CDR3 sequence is CASSLGPGQGNEQFF. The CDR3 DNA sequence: TGTGCCAGCAGCTTAGGTCCGGGACAGGGTAATGAGCAGTTCTTC.

The chain's CDR3 is CASTPTGQGFQPQHF. The CDR3 DNA sequence: TGTGCCAGTACTCCAACGGGACAGGGCTTTCAGCCCCAGCATTTT. The chain recombines TRBV28 with TRBJ1-5; TRBD1 agrees at 9 bases. Trimming cost V 9 bases and J 6 bases; bases outside gene matches: 12. From germline, CDR1 is MDHEN and CDR2 SYDVKM. The CDR3 contains 15 residues.

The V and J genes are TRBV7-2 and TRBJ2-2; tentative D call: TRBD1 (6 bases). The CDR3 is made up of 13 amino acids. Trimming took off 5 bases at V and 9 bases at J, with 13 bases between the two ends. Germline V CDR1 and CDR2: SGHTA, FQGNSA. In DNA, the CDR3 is TGTGCCAGCAGCGCAAACAGGGATAGGGAGCTGTTTTTT. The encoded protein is CASSANRDRELFF.

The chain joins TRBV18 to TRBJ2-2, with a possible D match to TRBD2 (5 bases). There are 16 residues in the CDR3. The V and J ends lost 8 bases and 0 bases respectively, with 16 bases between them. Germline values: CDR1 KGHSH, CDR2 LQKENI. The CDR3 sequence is CASETRRSANTGELFF. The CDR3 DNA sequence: TGTGCCAGCGAAACGCGGAGGTCCGCGAACACCGGGGAGCTGTTTTTT.

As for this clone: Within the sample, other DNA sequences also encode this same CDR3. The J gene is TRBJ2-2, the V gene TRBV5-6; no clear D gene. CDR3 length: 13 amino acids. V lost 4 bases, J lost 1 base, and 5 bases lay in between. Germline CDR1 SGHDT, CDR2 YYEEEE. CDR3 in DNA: TGTGCCAGCAGCCTCCTGAACACCGGGGAGCTGTTTTTT. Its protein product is CASSLLNTGELFF.

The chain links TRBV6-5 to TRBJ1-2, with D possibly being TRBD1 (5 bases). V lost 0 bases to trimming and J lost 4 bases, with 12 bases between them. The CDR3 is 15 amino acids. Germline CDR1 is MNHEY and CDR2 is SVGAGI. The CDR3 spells CASSYSTAGIYGYTF. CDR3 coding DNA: TGTGCCAGCAGTTACTCGACGGCAGGGATCTATGGCTACACCTTC.

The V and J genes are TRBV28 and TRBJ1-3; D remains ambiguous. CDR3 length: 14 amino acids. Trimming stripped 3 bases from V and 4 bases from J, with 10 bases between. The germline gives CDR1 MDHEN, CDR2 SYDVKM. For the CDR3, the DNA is TGTGCCAGCAGTTTGAATCACAGAGGAAACACCATATATTTT. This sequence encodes CASSLNHRGNTIYF.

The CDR3 here is CASSSRDFQPQHF. In DNA form, the CDR3 reads TGTGCCAGCAGTTCCAGGGATTTTCAGCCCCAGCATTTT. The chain uses TRBV27 and TRBJ1-5; maybe TRBD1 (5 bases). CDR1 and CDR2 (germline): MNHEY, SMNVEV (reference sequence). CDR3 length equals 13 residues. With 4 bases removed from V and 6 bases from J, the gap between germline ends came to 10 bases.